A selection of T cell receptor beta chains follows, all from one sample in a study of regulatory T cells in long-lasting Graves disease. Each CDR3 protein is one row after TCRdb ran MiXCR on the multiplex PCR reads. The table shows about 420,000 distinct CDR3 sequences, with about 17% occurring only once. This sample also belongs to another study, concerning T cells in Graves' hyperthyroidism and ophthalmopathy.

Material: peripheral blood mononuclear cells (PBMCs), obtained at new diagnosis, from a patient treated with antithyroid drugs. The receptors were sampled from a woman aged 18-30 years with Graves disease. CDR3s include the opening cysteine and the closing phenylalanine or tryptophan. The order of the fields is D gene, V gene, clone size, J gene, CDR3 DNA, CDR3 protein. A D gene is named only where the DNA matches it firmly. Some rows have no size entry. The others give once, few or many, or a class for an expanded clone.

>TRBD1|TRBV6-5|many|TRBJ2-3
TGTGCCAGCAGTTACCTCGGGACAGGGTACACAGATACGCAGTATTTT
CASSYLGTGYTDTQYF
>.|TRBV5-6|many|TRBJ2-1
TGTGCCAGCAGCTTCCAGGGGGGATACAATGAGCAGTTCTTC
CASSFQGGYNEQFF
>TRBD2|TRBV20-1|.|TRBJ2-3
TGCAGTGCTTCCGGACTAGCGGGAGGAGGTGATACGCAGTATTTT
CSASGLAGGGDTQYF
>TRBD1|TRBV15|.|TRBJ2-7
TGTGCCACCAGCGGGGACAGGGGTGCCTACGAGCAGTACTTC
CATSGDRGAYEQYF
>.|TRBV9|many|TRBJ1-1
TGTGCCAGCGGGAGGACAGCGAGCCCCCTGAACACTGAAGCTTTCTTT
CASGRTASPLNTEAFF
>.|TRBV5-1|few|TRBJ2-5
TGCGCCAGCAGCCTGGAGGTGAGCCAAGAGACCCAGTACTTC
CASSLEVSQETQYF
>.|TRBV7-3|few|TRBJ2-3
TGTGCCAGCGGTACCCCCACAGATACGCAGTATTTT
CASGTPTDTQYF
>TRBD2|TRBV5-1|many|TRBJ2-1
TGCGCCAGCAGCTTGGACAGCGGGGTATACAATGAGCAGTTCTTC
CASSLDSGVYNEQFF
>.|TRBV6-1|.|TRBJ1-2
TGTGCCAGCAGTGAACCCGTACCGACGGGGGCGAATGGCTACACCTTC
CASSEPVPTGANGYTF
>TRBD2|TRBV5-6|.|TRBJ2-1
TGTGCCAGCAGCCAGCTAGCGGGGAGCTCCTACAATGAGCAGTTCTTC
CASSQLAGSSYNEQFF
>.|TRBV12-3/TRBV12-4|many|TRBJ1-2
TGTGCCAGCAGTTTAGGGCAGTTCCCTGGCTACACCTTC
CASSLGQFPGYTF
>TRBD2|TRBV29-1|.|TRBJ2-2
TGCAGCGTTGAGGCCGGGACTAGCGGGATGACCGGGGAGCTGTTTTTT
CSVEAGTSGMTGELFF
>.|TRBV12-5|few|TRBJ2-1
TGTGCTAGTGGCACCAACTACAATGAGCAGTTCTTC
CASGTNYNEQFF
>.|TRBV12-3/TRBV12-4|.|TRBJ2-5
TGTGCCAGCAGCCAAGATAATGAACTCCCCCTCCAGTACTTC
CASSQDNELPLQYF
>TRBD1|TRBV10-3|many|TRBJ1-2
TGTGCCATCAGTGAGTGGGGACAGGGCCGTACAACTCATGGCTACACCTTC
CAISEWGQGRTTHGYTF
>TRBD2|TRBV7-8|many|TRBJ2-7
TGTGCCAGCAGCGTACAGACTAGCGGCTCCTACGAGCAGTACTTC
CASSVQTSGSYEQYF
>TRBD1|TRBV15|many|TRBJ1-5
TGTGCCACATCGGACAGGTCGTTCAATCAGCCCCAGCATTTT
CATSDRSFNQPQHF
>.|TRBV3-1|once|TRBJ1-4
TGTGCCAGCAGCCAAGAGTTGGGGCTGCTTCGCGAAAAACTGTTTTTT
CASSQELGLLREKLFF
>.|TRBV3-1|many|TRBJ2-1
TGTGCCAGCAGCCCATCGGAGCTCGGGAATGAGCAGTTCTTC
CASSPSELGNEQFF
>.|TRBV10-3|.|TRBJ1-2
TGTGCCATCACCGCAGGGGCGAACTATGGCTACACCTTC
CAITAGANYGYTF
>.|TRBV2|.|TRBJ1-4
TGTGCCAGCAGGCCGGGCCATGAAAAACTGTTTTTT
CASRPGHEKLFF
>TRBD2|TRBV5-1|.|TRBJ2-1
TGCGCCAGCAGGCTAGCGGGAGGCTTCTCCTACAATGAGCAGTTCTTC
CASRLAGGFSYNEQFF
>TRBD1|TRBV28|many|TRBJ1-1
TGTGCCAGCAGACTGGAGACAGGGCGGAACACTGAAGCTTTCTTT
CASRLETGRNTEAFF
>.|TRBV9|many|TRBJ2-3
TGTGCCAGCAGCGTAGAACCGGGTACTCCTAGCACAGATACGCAGTATTTT
CASSVEPGTPSTDTQYF
>.|TRBV7-9|many|TRBJ2-3
TGTGCCAGCAACTTCAGAAAGGGTAGCACAGATACGCAGTATTTT
CASNFRKGSTDTQYF
>.|TRBV30|.|TRBJ2-3
TGTGCCTGGAGTGTTGTCGCAGATACGCAGTATTTT
CAWSVVADTQYF
>TRBD1|TRBV7-8|.|TRBJ2-1
TGTGCCAGCAGCTTTCCGGGACAGGCTTCCAATGAGCAGTTCTTC
CASSFPGQASNEQFF
>TRBD1|TRBV6-2/TRBV6-3|.|TRBJ2-1
TGTGCCAGCAGTGAGTGGACAGGGGGCTTCATCGCGGGAAGAACTAATGAGCAGTTCTTC
CASSEWTGGFIAGRTNEQFF
>.|TRBV2|many|TRBJ2-6
TGTGCCAGCAGTGACTTGGCTGGGGCCAACGTCCTGACTTTC
CASSDLAGANVLTF
>TRBD2|TRBV7-3|many|TRBJ2-3
TGTGCCAGCAGCGCCACTAGCGATACAGATACGCAGTATTTT
CASSATSDTDTQYF
>.|TRBV5-1|.|TRBJ2-1
TGCGCCAGCAGCATCCCCTACAATGAGCAGTTCTTC
CASSIPYNEQFF
>TRBD2|TRBV7-6|once|TRBJ2-3
TGTGCCAGCAGCTTATCGACGGGAGGGACAGATACGCAGTATTTT
CASSLSTGGTDTQYF
>TRBD2|TRBV14|.|TRBJ2-1
TGTGCCAGCAGCCAAGATCAGCTAGCGGGGGGCTACAATGAGCAGTTCTTC
CASSQDQLAGGYNEQFF
>TRBD2|TRBV6-1|.|TRBJ2-7
TGTGCCAGCAACCAGCGGGAGGTCTACGAGCAGTACTTC
CASNQREVYEQYF
>TRBD2|TRBV7-2|many|TRBJ2-7
TGTGCCAGCAGTCCGGGACTAGCGGATCCATACGAGCAGTACTTC
CASSPGLADPYEQYF
>TRBD1|TRBV7-9|many|TRBJ1-6
TGTGCCAGCAGTTCCCGAACAGGGGGGGATTCACCCCTCCACTTT
CASSSRTGGDSPLHF
>TRBD2|TRBV5-5|.|TRBJ2-7
TGTGCCAGCAGCTTGGGGGGAACTAGCGCCTACGAGCAGTACTTC
CASSLGGTSAYEQYF
>TRBD2|TRBV7-6|many|TRBJ2-3
TGTGCCAGCAGCTTAGCTACCCCCTCACTAGCGGGAGGTTATACGCAGTATTTT
CASSLATPSLAGGYTQYF
>TRBD2|TRBV27|many|TRBJ2-2
TGTGCCAGCAGTGGGCCGGGACTAGCTGGCACCGGGGAGCTGTTTTTT
CASSGPGLAGTGELFF
>.|TRBV5-5|.|TRBJ2-2
TGTGCCAGCAGCAACAGGGGGGGGAACACCGGGGAGCTGTTTTTT
CASSNRGGNTGELFF
>TRBD2|TRBV20-1|many|TRBJ2-7
TGCAGTGCTCGAGGGACTAGCTACGAGCAGTACTTC
CSARGTSYEQYF
>.|TRBV3-1|many|TRBJ2-7
TGTGCCAGCAGCCAAGTGGGACATCGCTCCTACGAGCAGTACTTC
CASSQVGHRSYEQYF
>.|TRBV6-5|few|TRBJ1-6
TGTGCCAGCAGTTTAGGAGGGGGAAGGTCACCCCTCCACTTT
CASSLGGGRSPLHF
>.|TRBV28|many|TRBJ1-2
TGTGCCAGCAGTTTATCAGAATCGCTCGGCTACACCTTC
CASSLSESLGYTF
>.|TRBV18|.|TRBJ1-2
TGTGCCAGCTCACTAAATCAGAATGGCTACACCTTC
CASSLNQNGYTF
>.|TRBV29-1|few|TRBJ1-5
TGCAGCGTTTCAGGGCGAAACCAGCCCCAGCATTTT
CSVSGRNQPQHF